This T cell receptor beta chain originates from a study of T cells expressing NK-cell markers. Overall study: The authors sequenced eight donors, of whom seven were HCMV-seropositive and one was seronegative.

For this clonotype: What it binds is unknown.

Notes on the study in general: There were a handful of donors in whom these clonotypes also led the CD3+CD56-NKG2C+ fraction.

5'RACE template switching with UMIs generated TCR beta cDNA. TCRdb re-called the 5' RACE reads; every CDR3 protein appears as one record, without DNA. The listing records some 450,000 distinct CDR3 sequences. Germline-derived CDR1 and CDR2 are LGHNA and YSLEER. This CDR3 has 17 residues. The origin of this receptor is a woman between 18 and 70 years old in good health. The sample taken for sequencing was blood T cells: a sorted CD56 or NKG2C T cell subset, CD4+ or CD8+ T cells, or bulk PBMC T cells (not recorded which). The chain carries TRBV4-3 and TRBJ2-1; TCRdb gives TRBD1 as the D gene, but with no DNA this cannot be confirmed. CDR3 loop: CASSQARTGVGGNEQFF.